This T cell receptor (beta chain) emerged from a study of CD8+ T cells in alopecia areata. RNA, once extracted, was reverse transcribed into cDNA for use as the sequencing template. The repertoire was sequenced with immunoSEQ multiplex PCR; TCRdb's copy has only in-frame clones and lacks some. The data show 150,000 to 200,000 clones, less than 75% seen once. V shed 0 bases and J shed 0 bases, with 9 bases lying between them. This CDR3 contains 16 residues. The germline V gene has CDR1 GTSNPN and CDR2 SVGIG (reference sequence). As to treatment: oral pan-JAK inhibitor, 5-10 mg twice daily. Specimen: CD4+ T cells sorted from blood, collected at approximately week 55, from a patient treated with tofacitinib. The TCR sequence derives from a human donor with alopecia areata. The genes are TRBV30 and TRBJ2-6; no reliable D call. The CDR3 sequence: CAWSVRWDSGANVLTF. The DNA for the CDR3 is TGTGCCTGGAGTGTACGGTGGGACTCTGGGGCCAACGTCCTGACTTTC.